One T cell receptor beta chain is described in this entry. Its antigen is currently not known. The CDR3 end falls 3 residues outside the read, so it is completed with the germline J gene. Every participant had a single incident cervical HPV16 infection, and prevalent HPV16 infections were excluded. Cervical HPV DNA was detected by MY09/MY11 PCR and genotyped by dot-blot hybridization. Roughly 16 mL of heparinized blood were centrifuged, and the buffy coat was split into aliquots, frozen at -30 degrees C, and then kept at -80 degrees C. QIAGEN kits were used to extract genomic DNA from buffy coat specimens. From the cysteine up to the phenylalanine, the CDR3 has a length of 14 residues. The CDR3 was read in part: 33 bases, with the frame set at base 1. CDR1 SGHRS and CDR2 YFSETQ were looked up in the germline V gene. The V end gives up 3 bases and the J end 4 bases, leaving 3 bases in the junction not matched to a gene.

TCR beta CDR3 regions were amplified by multiplex PCR from an average of approximately 1.3 ug genomic DNA per sample using the immunoSEQ assay. Primer bias was corrected in the assay by using a complete synthetic TCR repertoire to establish an amplification baseline. The amplicons were sequenced on the Illumina platform. As for the original processing: Sequences were error-corrected by clustering with frequency ratios and a modified nearest-neighbor algorithm, then analyzed in the immunoSEQ Analyzer with IMGT gene definitions. At each rarefaction depth, TCR richness and evenness were averaged across 20 rarefaction repeats, and any sample with fewer sequences than the depth was left out. Wilcoxon rank sum tests with FDR correction were used to compare relative abundances of V, D and J genes between the groups. Blinded duplicates gave an intraclass correlation of approximately 96% for TCR richness and an average of approximately 83% across around 66 gene segments. TCRdb carries this immuneACCESS record with in-frame sequences only. Its versions omit some clonotypes, under half of them owing to an unresolved V gene in the studies checked, with the rest unexplained. The DNA gave D and trimming, while V, J and clone size come from that table. In this sample's table one finds tens of thousands of clones. The biggest ten clones account for 1.2% of the sample.

The sample belongs to a study of T cells in women clearing cervical HPV infection (dated by TCRdb to between 2018 and 2020). About the full investigation: Cases were some 26 women with histologically confirmed HPV16-related CIN3 or worse, including a couple of invasive cancers. Controls were more than 20 women whose single incident HPV16 infection cleared within 12 months without precancer or cancer developing. Cases and controls were matched on year of sample collection and on age within five years. The parent cohort enrolled 10,000 or so women aged 18 or older in Guanacaste, Costa Rica, during about 1992 to 1994 and followed them for about 7 years. Since only a few of the women had HLA typing available, the possibility that HLA type was acting as a confounder could not be ruled out. As quality controls, five blinded duplicates were added to each group, bringing the total to approximately 60 samples made up of 50 or so participants and approximately ten replicates. A median age of nearly 35 years was observed in cases versus 38 to 40 in controls, and no significant differences in baseline characteristics were found. Blood from cases was drawn at the visit where the lesion was first identified, while blood from controls was drawn once the infection was no longer detected. Nested within Costa Rica's Guanacaste HPV Natural History Study, an exploratory proof-of-principle case-control study compared TCR repertoires across cervical HPV16 outcomes. Among cases, blood sampling came a median of approximately 150 days after lesion detection, with an interquartile range of roughly 85 to 230 days. The study at large found these results: TCR repertoire richness was significantly higher in CIN3+ cases than in controls across sequencing depths, while evenness did not differ. The cross-sectional design could not show whether the associations came before the infection or were a result of it, and neither effector/memory subsets nor HPV-specific T cells were isolated. Cases were distinguished from controls with an estimated AUC of around 0.85 by random forest classifiers combining richness and V gene abundances. Cases had lower TRBV6-7 relative abundance than controls (approximately 0.11% versus 0.16%; Bonferroni P = 0.0008). Because the number of T cells in each sample was unknown, differences in richness could reflect differing T-cell content rather than repertoire biology.

What was sequenced was blood buffy coat. Here the chain combines TRBV5-1 and TRBJ2-5; 10 junctional bases match TRBD1. The sequence was collected from a woman between 18 and 69 years old with a cervical HPV16 infection that either progressed to CIN3+ or cleared (not recorded which). CDR3 bases read: TGCGCCAGCAGCTCGGGACAGGGGAGAGAGACC. This codes for CASSSGQGRET. The full CDR3 protein reads CASSSGQGRETQYF.